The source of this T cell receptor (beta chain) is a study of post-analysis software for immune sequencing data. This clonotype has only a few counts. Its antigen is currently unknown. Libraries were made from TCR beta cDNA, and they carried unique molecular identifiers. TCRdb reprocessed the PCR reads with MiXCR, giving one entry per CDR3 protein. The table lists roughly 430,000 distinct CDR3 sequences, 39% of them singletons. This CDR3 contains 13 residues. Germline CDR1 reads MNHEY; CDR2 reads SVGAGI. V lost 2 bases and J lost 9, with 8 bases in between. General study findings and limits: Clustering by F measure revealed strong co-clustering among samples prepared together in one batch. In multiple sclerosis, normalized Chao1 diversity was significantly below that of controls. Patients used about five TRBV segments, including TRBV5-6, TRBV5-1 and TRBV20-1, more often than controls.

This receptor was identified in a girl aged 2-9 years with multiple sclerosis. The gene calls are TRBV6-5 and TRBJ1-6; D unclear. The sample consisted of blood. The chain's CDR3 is CASSYEGRSPLHF. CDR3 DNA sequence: TGTGCCAGCAGTTACGAAGGGCGTTCACCCCTCCACTTT.